The 12 T cell receptor beta chains below come from one sample, sequenced in a study of blood T cell repertoires in COVID-19. Using immunoSEQ multiplex PCR, the repertoire was profiled, and TCRdb retains in-frame clones only, with some absent. The sample carries roughly 100,000 clones, about 90% recorded once. What was sequenced was peripheral blood. The receptors were sampled from a woman in her forties or fifties with COVID-19, enrolled during active disease.

The genes are TRBV10-2 and TRBJ2-2, with 12 positions matching TRBD1. CDR1 and CDR2 (germline): WSHSY, SAAADI. With 6 bases clipped from V and 6 bases from J, the junction kept 5 bases outside the gene matches. The CDR3 is made up of 15 amino acids. The CDR3 DNA follows: TGCGCCAGCAGACCAGGGACAGGGGGCTCCGGGGAGCTGTTTTTT. Translation: CASRPGTGGSGELFF.

The gene calls are TRBV7-3 and TRBJ1-2, with 7 positions matching TRBD1. The V gene's germline CDR1 is SGHTA and CDR2 FQGTGA. This CDR3 is built from 14 residues. V trimming: 4 bases; J trimming: 3 bases; junction bases outside the gene matches: 5. Here the CDR3 reads CASSSTGTDYGYTF. The CDR3 nucleotides are TGTGCCAGCAGCTCAACCGGGACAGACTATGGCTACACCTTC.

The chain has TRBV5-8 and TRBJ2-1; D may be TRBD2 (7 bases). CDR3 length: 15 residues. V was cut by 0 bases and J by 5 bases, with 12 bases left in between. Germline CDR1 reads SGHTS; CDR2 reads YDEGEE. CDR3 nucleotides: TGTGCCAGCAGCTTGGGGGGGGGCCTCGACAATGAGCAGTTCTTC. Encoded protein: CASSLGGGLDNEQFF.

A remark on this clone: At one of its ends the junction is not consistent with the germline gene, which may arise from a read error. The CDR3, as DNA: TGCAGCGTTCAAGAGGGCAGGGTAGCCAAAAACATTCAGTACTTC. It translates to CSVQEGRVAKNIQYF. The chain has TRBV29-1 and TRBJ2-4; D is possibly TRBD1 or TRBD2 (5 bases each). Germline-derived CDR1 and CDR2 are SQVTM and ANQGSEA. This CDR3 spans 15 amino acids.

The V and J genes are TRBV4-1 and TRBJ1-1, with TRBD1 matching 10 bases. Germline V gene sequence: CDR1 MGHRA, CDR2 YSYEKL. With V trimmed by 3 bases and J by 4 bases, 5 bases remained unmatched. This CDR3 contains 15 residues. The DNA for the CDR3 is TGCGCCAGCAGCCAGAGGGACAGGGGAGGCACTGAAGCTTTCTTT. Its translation is CASSQRDRGGTEAFF.

V is TRBV6-5 and J is TRBJ1-2; 8 bases line up with TRBD1. The V gene end was trimmed by 0 bases and the J gene end by 8 bases; junction bases not matched to a gene: 5. Germline-derived CDR1 and CDR2 are MNHEY and SVGAGI. This CDR3 region has 14 residues. CDR3: CASSYSGQGLGYTF. The CDR3 bases are TGTGCCAGCAGTTACTCCGGACAGGGCTTGGGCTACACCTTC.

The V and J genes are TRBV2 and TRBJ2-5, with 7 bases lining up with TRBD1. Germline CDR1 SNHLY, CDR2 FYNNEI. Trimming took 4 bases from V and 5 from J; bases not matched to a gene: 13. The CDR3 covers 16 residues. The CDR3 spells CASSVRRGIDGETQYF. Here the CDR3 DNA reads TGTGCCAGCAGTGTCCGCAGGGGGATTGATGGTGAGACCCAGTACTTC.

V and J are TRBV28 and TRBJ1-5, with D uncertain. Trimming stripped 4 bases from V and 0 bases from J, with 13 bases between. CDR3 length: 16 amino acids. CDR1 is MDHEN, CDR2 SYDVKM, per germline. This CDR3 is CASSSRPDYSNQPQHF. CDR3 coding DNA: TGTGCCAGCAGTTCCCGCCCAGATTATAGCAATCAGCCCCAGCATTTT.

The V gene is TRBV5-1, the J gene TRBJ2-5, with TRBD2 identical over 9 bases. Trimming removed 1 base from V and 2 bases from J; junction bases left unmatched: 3. This CDR3 is 15 amino acids long. Germline V lookup: CDR1 SGHRS, CDR2 YFSETQ. Here the CDR3 reads CASSLIAGEQETQYF. CDR3 sequence (DNA): TGCGCCAGCAGCTTGATAGCGGGGGAGCAAGAGACCCAGTACTTC. The full variable domain, in which reference TRBV5-1 and TRBJ2-5 provide the parts outside the CDR3, is KAGVTQTPRYLIKTRGQQVTLSCSPISGHRSVSWYQQTPGQGLQFLFEYFSETQRNKGNFPGRFSGRQFSNSRSEMNVSTLELGDSALYLCASSLIAGEQETQYFGPGTRLLVL.

The CDR3 protein is CASSPLSSGGNEQYF. The CDR3 region has the DNA TGTGCCAGCTCACCACTGTCTTCCGGAGGCAACGAGCAGTACTTC. The genes are TRBV18 and TRBJ2-7; a possible D gene is TRBD2 (5 bases). Germline CDR1 and CDR2: KGHSH and LQKENI. V was cut by 1 base and J by 5 bases, with 15 bases left in between. This CDR3 has 15 amino acids.

In DNA, the CDR3 is TGCGCCAGCAGCTTGGGAGGTAGCGGGGAGCTGTTTTTT. Protein: CASSLGGSGELFF. V usage is TRBV5-1 and J usage is TRBJ2-2; D not resolved. Germline values: CDR1 SGHRS, CDR2 YFSETQ. The CDR3 is made up of 13 amino acids. The germline V and J ends were trimmed by 0 bases and 7 bases, with 7 bases remaining between them.

This clone appeared once. The chain has TRBV10-3 and TRBJ2-5, with 14 bases identical to TRBD2. Germline V gene sequence: CDR1 ENHRY, CDR2 SYGVKD. The CDR3 contains 17 residues. The J segment lost 3 bases and the V segment lost 2 bases, leaving 5 bases of the junction unmatched. CDR3: CAISERGTSGGKETQYF. The CDR3 DNA follows: TGTGCCATCAGTGAGAGGGGGACTAGCGGGGGAAAAGAGACCCAGTACTTC.